Listed here is a single TCR beta chain. Its specificity is not known. The source of the sample is a study of CD8+ T cells in alopecia areata. Those with alopecia areata gave lesional scalp punch biopsies and peripheral blood. Investigators sorted PBMCs to obtain both CD4+ and CD8+ T cells. Trimming took 5 bases from V and 5 from J, leaving 16 bases between them. The length of the CDR3 is 14 residues. The germline V gene encodes CDR1 SGHAT and CDR2 FQNNGV. Investigators isolated RNA and reverse transcribed it into cDNA to act as the sequencing template. Repertoires were generated with immunoSEQ multiplex PCR, while TCRdb's copy carries only in-frame clones and drops some. Here the sample spans approximately 82,000 clones, roughly half being singletons. Study-wide points: Scalp samples also yield sequences from resident alphabeta T cells of normal skin.

The TCR sequence derives from a human donor with alopecia areata. Sequenced input: NKG2D-high CD8+ T cells sorted from blood. The V gene is TRBV11-2, the J gene TRBJ2-7; a possible D gene is TRBD2 (6 bases). The CDR3 is CASSPGLAKNEQYF. CDR3 nucleotide sequence: TGTGCCAGCAGCCCGGGGCTAGCGAAAAACGAGCAGTACTTC.